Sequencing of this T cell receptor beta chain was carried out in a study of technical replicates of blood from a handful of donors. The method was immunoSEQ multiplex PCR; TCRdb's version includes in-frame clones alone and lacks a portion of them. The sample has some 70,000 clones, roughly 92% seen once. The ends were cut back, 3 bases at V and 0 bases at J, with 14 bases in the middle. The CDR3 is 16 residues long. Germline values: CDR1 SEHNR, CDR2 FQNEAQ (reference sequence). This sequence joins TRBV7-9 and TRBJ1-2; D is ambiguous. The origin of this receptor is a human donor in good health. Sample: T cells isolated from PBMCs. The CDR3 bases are TGTGCCAGCAGCTTCGACACCTTAAGGACTAACTATGGCTACACCTTC. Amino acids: CASSFDTLRTNYGYTF.